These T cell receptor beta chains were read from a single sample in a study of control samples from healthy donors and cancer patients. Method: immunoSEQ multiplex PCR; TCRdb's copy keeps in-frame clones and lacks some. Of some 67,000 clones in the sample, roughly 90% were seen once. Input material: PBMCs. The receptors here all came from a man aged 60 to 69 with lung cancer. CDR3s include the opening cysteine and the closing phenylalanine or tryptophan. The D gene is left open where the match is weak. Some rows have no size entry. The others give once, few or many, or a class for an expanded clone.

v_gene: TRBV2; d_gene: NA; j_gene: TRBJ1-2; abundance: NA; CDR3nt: TGTGCCAGCAGTGATGAGGGATCCCATGGCTACACCTTC; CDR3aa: CASSDEGSHGYTF
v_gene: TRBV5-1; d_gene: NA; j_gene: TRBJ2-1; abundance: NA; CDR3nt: TGCGCCAGCAGCTTGGGGGGAACTAACAATGAGCAGTTCTTC; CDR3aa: CASSLGGTNNEQFF
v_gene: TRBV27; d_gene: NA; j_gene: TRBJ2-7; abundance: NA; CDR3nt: TGTGCCAGCAGTTTGGAAAGACCGGGGGCATCTTCCTACGAGCAGTACTTC; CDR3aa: CASSLERPGASSYEQYF
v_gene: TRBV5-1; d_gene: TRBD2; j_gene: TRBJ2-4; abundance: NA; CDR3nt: TGCGCCAGCAGCGTACAACTAGCGGGAGGGGACAACATTCAGTACTTC; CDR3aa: CASSVQLAGGDNIQYF
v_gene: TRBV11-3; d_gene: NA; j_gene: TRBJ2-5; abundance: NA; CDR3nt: TGTGCCAGCAGGCCCCGTCTTAGTGAGACCCAGTACTTC; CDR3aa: CASRPRLSETQYF
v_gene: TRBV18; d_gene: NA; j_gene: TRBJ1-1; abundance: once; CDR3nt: TGTGCCAGCTCGCCGCGAGGGAACACTGAAGCTTTCTTT; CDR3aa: CASSPRGNTEAFF
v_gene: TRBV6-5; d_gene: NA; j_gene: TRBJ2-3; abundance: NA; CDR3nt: TGTGCCAGCAGGTTGGGGGGCAGCACAGATACGCAGTATTTT; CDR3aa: CASRLGGSTDTQYF
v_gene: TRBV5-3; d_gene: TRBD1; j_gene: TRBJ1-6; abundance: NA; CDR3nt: TGTGCCAGAAGCTTGGGGGACAGGGGGCTATGTTCCTATAATTCACCCCTCCACTTT; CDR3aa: CARSLGDRGLCSYNSPLHF
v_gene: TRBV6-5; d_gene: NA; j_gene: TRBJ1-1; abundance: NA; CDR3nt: TGTGCCAGCAGTTTTCAGGGTCCCCACACTGAAGCTTTCTTT; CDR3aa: CASSFQGPHTEAFF
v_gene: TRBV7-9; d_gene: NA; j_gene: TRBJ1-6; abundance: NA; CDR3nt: TGTGCCAGCAGCTTAAATTCACCCCTCCACTTT; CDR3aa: CASSLNSPLHF
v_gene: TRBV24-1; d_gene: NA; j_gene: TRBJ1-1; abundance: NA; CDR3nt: TGTGCCACCAGTGGGGTGGGGAACACTGAAGCTTTCTTT; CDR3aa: CATSGVGNTEAFF
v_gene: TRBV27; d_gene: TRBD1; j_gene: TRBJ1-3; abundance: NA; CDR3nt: TGTGCCAGCGGGAGGACAGGGCAGTTGGGCACCATATATTTT; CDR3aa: CASGRTGQLGTIYF
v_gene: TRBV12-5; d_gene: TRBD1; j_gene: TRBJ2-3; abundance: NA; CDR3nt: TGTGCTAGTGGTTTGGTACAGGACGGGACAGCCGGCACAGATACGCAGTATTTT; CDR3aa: CASGLVQDGTAGTDTQYF
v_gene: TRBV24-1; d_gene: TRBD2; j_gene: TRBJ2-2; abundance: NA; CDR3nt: TGTGCCACCAGTGATGCTAGCGGGGGGGCCTTAGACACCGGGGAGCTGTTTTTT; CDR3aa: CATSDASGGALDTGELFF
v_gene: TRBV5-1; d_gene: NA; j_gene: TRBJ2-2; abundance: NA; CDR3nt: TGCGCCAGCAGCTCCTTAAGCAACACCGGGGAGCTGTTTTTT; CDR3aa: CASSSLSNTGELFF
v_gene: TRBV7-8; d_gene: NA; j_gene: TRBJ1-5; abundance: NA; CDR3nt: TGTGCCAGCAGCGCAGGGATAGGGGGTCAGCCCCAGCATTTT; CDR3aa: CASSAGIGGQPQHF
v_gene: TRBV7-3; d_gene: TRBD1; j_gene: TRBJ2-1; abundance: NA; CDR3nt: TGTGCCAGCAGATCAGGGGGCAATGAGCAGTTCTTC; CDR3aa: CASRSGGNEQFF
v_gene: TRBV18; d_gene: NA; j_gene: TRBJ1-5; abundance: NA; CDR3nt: TGTGCCAGCTCACCGGGGGTCTCACCTCAGCCCCAGCATTTT; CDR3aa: CASSPGVSPQPQHF
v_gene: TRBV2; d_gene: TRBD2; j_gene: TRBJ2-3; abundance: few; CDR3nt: TGTGCCAGCAGTGAATGGGAGGGGACGAGCACAGATACGCAGTATTTT; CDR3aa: CASSEWEGTSTDTQYF
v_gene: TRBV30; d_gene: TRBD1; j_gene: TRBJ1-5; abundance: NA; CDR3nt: TGTGCCTGGAGTGTACAACAGGGGTTCCTGACGCCCCAGCATTTT; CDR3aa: CAWSVQQGFLTPQHF
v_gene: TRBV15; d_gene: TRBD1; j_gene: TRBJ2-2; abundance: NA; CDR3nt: TGTGCCACCAGCAGAGATTCGGGACAGGGGGCGACCGGGGAGCTGTTTTTT; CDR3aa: CATSRDSGQGATGELFF
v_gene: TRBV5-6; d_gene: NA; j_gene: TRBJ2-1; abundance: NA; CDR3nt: TGTGCCAGCAGCTTGCGGGGGCCGGGCAATGAGCAGTTCTTC; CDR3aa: CASSLRGPGNEQFF
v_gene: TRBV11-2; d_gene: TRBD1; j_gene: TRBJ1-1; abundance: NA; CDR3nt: TGTGCCAGCAGCTTACGACAGGGAAGGAACACTGAAGCTTTCTTT; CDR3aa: CASSLRQGRNTEAFF
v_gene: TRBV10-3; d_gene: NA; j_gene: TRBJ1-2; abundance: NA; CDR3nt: TGTGCCATCAGTCTCAGGGAAGTCACCTATGGCTACACCTTC; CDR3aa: CAISLREVTYGYTF
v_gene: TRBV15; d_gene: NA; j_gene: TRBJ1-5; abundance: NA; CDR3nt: TGTGCCACCAGCAGAAGCACACAGGCGGCCCAGCATTTT; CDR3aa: CATSRSTQAAQHF
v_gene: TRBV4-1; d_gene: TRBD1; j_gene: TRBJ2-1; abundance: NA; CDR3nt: TGCGCCAGCAGCCAGGCCCCGGACCCAGGGGGCTACAATGAGCAGTTCTTC; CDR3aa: CASSQAPDPGGYNEQFF
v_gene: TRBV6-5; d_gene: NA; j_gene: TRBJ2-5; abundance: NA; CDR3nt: TGTGCCAGCAGCCCCAGGGTAGCGGAGACCCAGTACTTC; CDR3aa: CASSPRVAETQYF
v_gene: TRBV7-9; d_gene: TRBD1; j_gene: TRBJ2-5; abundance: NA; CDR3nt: TGTGCCAGCAGCCCCCGGGACAGGGCCCAAGAGACCCAGTACTTC; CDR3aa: CASSPRDRAQETQYF
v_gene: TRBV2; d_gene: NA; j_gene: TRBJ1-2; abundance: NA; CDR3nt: TGTGCCAGCAGACCCCTAATGACAGTTGGCTACACCTTC; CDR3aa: CASRPLMTVGYTF
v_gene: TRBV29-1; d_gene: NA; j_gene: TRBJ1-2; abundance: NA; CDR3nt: TGCAGCGTTGAAGAACCCGCGGGCTATGGCTACACCTTC; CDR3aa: CSVEEPAGYGYTF
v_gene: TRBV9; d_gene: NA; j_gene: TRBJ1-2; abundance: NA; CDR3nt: TGTGCCAGCAGCGTAGATTTACAGGCGACTAACTATGGCTACACCTTC; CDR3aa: CASSVDLQATNYGYTF
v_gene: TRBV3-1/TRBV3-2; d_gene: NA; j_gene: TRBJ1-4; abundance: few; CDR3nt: TGTGCCAGCAGCCTGTTGGGGGGGAATGAAAAACTGTTTTTT; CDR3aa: CASSLLGGNEKLFF
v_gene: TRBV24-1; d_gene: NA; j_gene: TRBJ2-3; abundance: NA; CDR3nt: TGTGCCACCAGTGATTTATGGGATCGCACAGATACGCAGTATTTT; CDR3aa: CATSDLWDRTDTQYF
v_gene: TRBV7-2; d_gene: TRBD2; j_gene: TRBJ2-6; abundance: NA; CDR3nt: TGTGCCAGCAGCGCCCGACTAGCGGCCGCTGGGGCCAACGTCCTGACTTTC; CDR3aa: CASSARLAAAGANVLTF
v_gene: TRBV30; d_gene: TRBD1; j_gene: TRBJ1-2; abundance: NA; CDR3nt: TGTGCCTGGAGTTCCGACAGGGCCTATGGCTACACCTTC; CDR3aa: CAWSSDRAYGYTF
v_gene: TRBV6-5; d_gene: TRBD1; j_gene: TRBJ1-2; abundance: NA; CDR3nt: TGTGCCAGCAGTTCCTACCCCGGGACAGGCTACGACCACACCTTC; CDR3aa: CASSSYPGTGYDHTF
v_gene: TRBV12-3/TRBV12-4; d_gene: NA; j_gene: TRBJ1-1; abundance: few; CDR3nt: TGTGCCAGCAGTTTAGCTGACTGGGAAGCTTTCTTT; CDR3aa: CASSLADWEAFF
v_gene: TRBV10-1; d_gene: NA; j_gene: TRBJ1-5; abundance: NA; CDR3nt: TGCGCCAGCAGTGAGGGAGATCAGCCCCAGCATTTT; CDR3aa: CASSEGDQPQHF
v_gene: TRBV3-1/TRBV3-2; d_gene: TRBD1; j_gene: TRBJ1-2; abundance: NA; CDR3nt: TGTGCCAGCAGCCAGGATGGACAGGGGGCCTATGGCTACACCTTC; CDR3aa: CASSQDGQGAYGYTF
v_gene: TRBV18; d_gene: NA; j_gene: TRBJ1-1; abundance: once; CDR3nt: TGTGCCAGCTCACCTATTACAGGAGCGAACACTGAAGCTTTCTTT; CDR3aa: CASSPITGANTEAFF
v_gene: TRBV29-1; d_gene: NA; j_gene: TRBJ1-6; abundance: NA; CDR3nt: TGCAGCGTTCAGACCGGGGGAAATTCACCCCTCCACTTT; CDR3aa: CSVQTGGNSPLHF
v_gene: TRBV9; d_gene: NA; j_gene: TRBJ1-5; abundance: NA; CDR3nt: TGTGCCAGCAGCGTAGCTCCACAGGCCACTCAGCCCCAGCATTTT; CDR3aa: CASSVAPQATQPQHF
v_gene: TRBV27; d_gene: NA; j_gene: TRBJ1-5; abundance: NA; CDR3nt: TGTGCCAGCAAGGCGGGGGCTCAGCCCCAGCATTTT; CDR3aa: CASKAGAQPQHF
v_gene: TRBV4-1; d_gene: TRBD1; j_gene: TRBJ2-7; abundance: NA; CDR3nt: TGCGCCAGCAGCCTGTCAGGGGACAGGGGGTTACGGGAGCAGTACTTC; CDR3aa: CASSLSGDRGLREQYF
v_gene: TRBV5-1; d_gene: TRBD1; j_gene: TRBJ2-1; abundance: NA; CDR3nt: TGCGCCAGCAGCTTGGATGCGACAGGGGGCTTGAATGAGCAGTTCTTC; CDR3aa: CASSLDATGGLNEQFF
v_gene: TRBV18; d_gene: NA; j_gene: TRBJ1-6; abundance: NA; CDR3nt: TGTGCCAGCTCACCATTCGGAGATTATAATTCACCCCTCCACTTT; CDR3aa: CASSPFGDYNSPLHF
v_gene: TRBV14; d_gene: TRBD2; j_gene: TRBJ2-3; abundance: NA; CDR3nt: TGTGCCAGCAGCCAAGTGTTAGCGGGGTATAGCACAGATACGCAGTATTTT; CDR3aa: CASSQVLAGYSTDTQYF
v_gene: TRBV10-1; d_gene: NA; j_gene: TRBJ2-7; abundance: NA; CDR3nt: TGCGCCAGCAGTGAAGGGATATCAGGCTCCTACGAGCAGTACTTC; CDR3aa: CASSEGISGSYEQYF
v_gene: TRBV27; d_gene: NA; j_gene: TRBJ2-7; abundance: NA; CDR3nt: TGTGCCAGCAGTTTATCGTTTGGACAGTCCTACGAGCAGTACTTC; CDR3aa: CASSLSFGQSYEQYF
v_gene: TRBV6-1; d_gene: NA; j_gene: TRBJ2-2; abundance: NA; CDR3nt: TGTGCCAGTTCCTTCCAGAACACCGGGGAGCTGTTTTTT; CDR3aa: CASSFQNTGELFF
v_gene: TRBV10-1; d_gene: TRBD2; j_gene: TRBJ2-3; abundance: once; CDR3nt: TGCGCCAGCAGTGAGCGTTTAGCGGGGGGGCCCACAGATACGCAGTATTTT; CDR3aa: CASSERLAGGPTDTQYF
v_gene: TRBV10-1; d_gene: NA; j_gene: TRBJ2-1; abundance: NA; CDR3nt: TGCGCCAGCAGTGATACATACAATGAGCAGTTCTTC; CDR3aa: CASSDTYNEQFF
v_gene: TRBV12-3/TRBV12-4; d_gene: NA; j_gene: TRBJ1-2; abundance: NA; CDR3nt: TGTGCCAGCAGTTTAAAGGCCAACTATGGCTACACCTTC; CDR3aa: CASSLKANYGYTF
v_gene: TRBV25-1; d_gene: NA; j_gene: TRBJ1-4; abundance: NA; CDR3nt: TGTGCCAGCAGTCCCTCTTTCGGGACTAATGAAAAACTGTTTTTT; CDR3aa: CASSPSFGTNEKLFF
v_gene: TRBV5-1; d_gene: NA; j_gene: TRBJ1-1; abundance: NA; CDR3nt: TGCGCCAGCAGCTTGGGGGACACTGAAGCTTTCTTT; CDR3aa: CASSLGDTEAFF
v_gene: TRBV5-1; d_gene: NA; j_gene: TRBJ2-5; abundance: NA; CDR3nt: TGCGCCAGCAGCTTGGTTCTCAGCCAAGAGACCCAGTACTTC; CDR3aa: CASSLVLSQETQYF
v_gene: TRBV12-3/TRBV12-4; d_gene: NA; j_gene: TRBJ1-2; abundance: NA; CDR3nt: TGTGCCAGCAGTTACCTACCAGACTATGGCTACACCTTC; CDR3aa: CASSYLPDYGYTF